This record concerns one TCR beta chain sequence. The target antigen is unknown. The CDR3 extends over 15 amino acids. This sample is drawn from a study of cytotoxic CD8 clonotypes in ibrutinib-treated CLL. On the study more broadly: Included were 11 relapsed/refractory and approximately 15 treatment-naive patients, of whom about 18 were IGHV unmutated. The study recorded mean values of about 260,000 productive templates and 94,082 productive rearrangements per sample. Study conclusions and caveats: Having risen at ibrutinib response, clonality had fallen back toward baseline by progression.

The protocol was immunoSEQ multiplex PCR, while the TCRdb copy is restricted to in-frame clones and leaves out a portion. This table holds fewer than 400,000 clones, 67% found once. Sequencing used PBMCs, obtained after 36 months of ibrutinib treatment. The TCR sequence derives from a human donor with chronic lymphocytic leukemia. This chain links TRBV21-1 with TRBJ2-5; the table's D call of TRBD1 was not tested on the DNA. TRBV21-1 is flagged as a pseudogene. The CDR3: CASSTDRENQETQYF. The CDR3 DNA sequence: TGTGCCAGCAGCACGGACAGGGAAAACCAAGAGACCCAGTACTTC.